One sample yielded the 32 T cell receptor beta chains listed below, sequenced in a study of blood T cell repertoires in COVID-19. The repertoire was sequenced with immunoSEQ multiplex PCR; TCRdb's copy has only in-frame clones and lacks some. The sample includes about 190,000 clones, nearly 90% seen only once; the top ten take 20% to 25%. Source material: peripheral blood. The receptor set was obtained from a man aged 55 to 70 with active or convalescent COVID-19.

The J gene is TRBJ1-3, the V gene TRBV18; TRBD1 is a possible D gene (5 bases). V was pared by 6 bases and J by 0 bases, with 15 bases between. CDR1 is KGHSH and CDR2 is LQKENI in the germline V gene. There are 16 residues in the CDR3. CDR3 bases: TGTGCCAGCTCTTCCCTCCCAGGGCGCTCTGGAAACACCATATATTTT. Protein product: CASSSLPGRSGNTIYF.

This chain joins TRBV28 and TRBJ2-5; 9 bases map to TRBD2. J gave up 0 bases and V 2 bases, and 7 bases lay outside the gene matches. The length of the CDR3 is 17 residues. Germline CDR1 reads MDHEN; CDR2 reads SYDVKM. In DNA, the CDR3 is TGTGCCAGCAGTTTAGTTAGGGCGGGGGGGTACCAAGAGACCCAGTACTTC. It translates to CASSLVRAGGYQETQYF.

This chain uses TRBV3-1 (or the pseudogene TRBV3-2) with TRBJ1-6; tentatively, D is TRBD1 (5 bases). Germline values: CDR1 LGHDT, CDR2 YNNKEL (reference sequence). Trimming removed 2 bases from V and 10 bases from J, with 18 bases in between. CDR3 size: 16 residues. CDR3 residues: CASSQKSTGGGSPLHF. CDR3 bases: TGTGCCAGCAGCCAAAAGTCAACAGGAGGAGGGTCACCCCTCCACTTT.

V gene TRBV9 combines with J gene TRBJ1-6, with TRBD1 matching over 7 bases. The V and J ends lost 2 bases and 5 bases, in that order; junction bases with no gene match: 1. This CDR3 region has 14 residues. Germline V lookup: CDR1 SGDLS, CDR2 YYNGEE. The CDR3 here is CASSVGTDNSPLHF. In DNA form, the CDR3 reads TGTGCCAGCAGCGTTGGGACAGATAATTCACCCCTCCACTTT.

The CDR3 reads CASSVDSTSGTYEQYF. In DNA, the CDR3 is TGTGCCAGCAGCGTAGATTCGACTAGCGGTACCTACGAGCAGTACTTC. The rearrangement joins TRBV9 to TRBJ2-7, with 9 bases matching TRBD2. Germline lookup yields CDR1 SGDLS and CDR2 YYNGEE. Trimming at V came to 0 bases and at J to 2 bases, leaving 6 bases not matched to a gene. The CDR3 totals 16 residues.

J is TRBJ1-5 and V is TRBV18; D call uncertain. V was clipped by 5 bases and J by 2 bases, with 13 bases between them. Germline-derived CDR1 and CDR2 are KGHSH and LQKENI. CDR3 size: 15 residues. Written as DNA, the CDR3 is TGTGCCAGCTCATCCCTGGGAGTAGGCAATCAGCCCCAGCATTTT. Encoded protein: CASSSLGVGNQPQHF.

V usage is TRBV6-6 and J usage is TRBJ1-5; TRBD1 aligns across 9 bases. From germline, CDR1 is MNHNY and CDR2 SVGAGI (reference sequence). V dropped 6 bases and J dropped 7; count of bases not matched to a gene: 10. The CDR3 is 15 amino acids. The CDR3 DNA follows: TGTGCCAGCAGCGCACAGGGGGCGACGGGGCAGCCCCAGCATTTT. Translating it yields CASSAQGATGQPQHF.

The chain combines TRBV12-3 or TRBV12-4 with TRBJ2-2, with D perhaps TRBD1 (5 bases). CDR3 length equals 13 residues. Trimming left V 5 bases short and J 6 bases short, with 10 bases between. CDR3: CASSLRVSGELFF. In DNA, the CDR3 is TGTGCCAGCAGTCTCAGGGTGTCCGGGGAGCTGTTTTTT.

This clone occurred a few times. The V call is TRBV28, the J call TRBJ1-1, with 7 bases that match TRBD1. This CDR3 region has 14 residues. CDR1 is MDHEN and CDR2 is SYDVKM in the germline V gene. V lost 5 bases to trimming and J lost 1 base; unmatched junction nucleotides: 4. The CDR3: CASSRAGGNTEAFF. The CDR3 DNA reads as TGTGCCAGCAGTCGTGCAGGGGGGAACACTGAAGCTTTCTTT.

The chain employs TRBV29-1 and TRBJ2-1, with 7 bases fitting TRBD2. CDR3 length: 15 amino acids. The germline V gene has CDR1 SQVTM and CDR2 ANQGSEA. V gave up 3 bases and J gave up 0 bases; unmatched junction bases: 5. The CDR3 loop reads CSVEASGISYNEQFF. The CDR3 nucleotides read TGCAGCGTTGAGGCTAGCGGAATCTCCTACAATGAGCAGTTCTTC.

This chain joins TRBV2 and TRBJ1-4, with TRBD1 matching 8 bases. CDR3 length: 15 amino acids. The J segment lost 3 bases and the V segment lost 6 bases, leaving 6 bases of the junction unmatched. CDR1 is SNHLY, CDR2 FYNNEI, per germline. Written as DNA, the CDR3 is TGTGCCAGCAGCTCTGACAGGGGACCTAATGAAAAACTGTTTTTT. Its protein is CASSSDRGPNEKLFF.

This rearrangement joins TRBV2 to TRBJ1-2, with TRBD1 matching 9 bases. With 2 bases clipped from V and 5 bases from J, the junction kept 6 bases outside the gene matches. The V gene's germline CDR1 is SNHLY and CDR2 FYNNEI. The CDR3 is made up of 15 amino acids. The CDR3 sequence is CASSERSGQGYGYTF. CDR3 nucleotides: TGTGCCAGCAGTGAAAGGTCGGGACAGGGTTATGGCTACACCTTC.

The genes are TRBV27 and TRBJ2-2, with D maybe TRBD2 (7 bases). V lost 11 bases and J lost 9, with 19 bases in between. This CDR3 has 13 amino acids. The germline CDR1 and CDR2 sequences are MNHEY and SMNVEV (reference sequence). CDR3 sequence: CAAFWGGPRELFF. CDR3 sequence (DNA): TGTGCCGCTTTCTGGGGGGGGCCCCGGGAGCTGTTTTTT.

Notes on this clone: This CDR3 is also generated by other DNA sequences in the sample. The V gene is TRBV18, the J gene TRBJ1-4, with 9 nucleotides matching TRBD1. V lost 6 bases and J lost 5; bases outside the gene matches: 1. Germline loops: CDR1 KGHSH, CDR2 LQKENI. The CDR3 contains 13 residues. The DNA of the CDR3 is TGTGCCAGCTCTGGACAGGGGAATGAAAAACTGTTTTTT. This sequence encodes CASSGQGNEKLFF.

The genes are TRBV5-1 and TRBJ2-7, with 11 bases matching TRBD1. Germline V gene data show CDR1 as SGHRS and CDR2 as YFSETQ. V lost 4 bases and J lost 0; bases outside the gene matches: 6. The CDR3 spans 16 residues. CDR3 coding DNA: TGCGCCAGCAGCCCTACCGGGACAGGGGGCTCCTACGAGCAGTACTTC. Translation gives CASSPTGTGGSYEQYF.

V usage is TRBV19 and J usage is TRBJ2-3, with 15 bases that match TRBD2. The CDR3 length is 19 residues. Trimming at V came to 5 bases and at J to 0 bases, leaving 9 bases not matched to a gene. CDR1 and CDR2 from the germline V gene are LNHDA and SQIVND (reference sequence). The CDR3, as DNA: TGTGCCAGTAGTGCCTGGGGGACTAGCGGGGGGTCCAGCACAGATACGCAGTATTTT. This codes for CASSAWGTSGGSSTDTQYF.

The V and J genes are TRBV7-8 and TRBJ2-7; the match to TRBD2 covers 12 bases. CDR1 and CDR2 (germline): SGHVS, FQNEAQ. The CDR3 is 16 amino acids. Trimming took 0 bases from V and 5 from J; bases not matched to a gene: 5. The DNA of the CDR3 is TGTGCCAGCAGCTTAGCCCGGACTAGCGGGGTTGACGAGCAGTACTTC. Translation gives CASSLARTSGVDEQYF.

The chain uses TRBV7-2 and TRBJ2-3, with 10 bases lining up with TRBD2. Trimming cost V 1 base and J 4 bases; bases outside gene matches: 5. Germline V lookup: CDR1 SGHTA, CDR2 FQGNSA. The CDR3 has 16 residues. This CDR3 is CASSLGLAGASDTQYF. CDR3 nucleotide sequence: TGTGCCAGCAGCTTAGGTCTAGCGGGGGCCTCAGATACGCAGTATTTT.

The rearrangement links TRBV7-6 to TRBJ2-5, with unresolved D. Germline values: CDR1 SGHVS, CDR2 FNYEAQ. The ends were cut back, 8 bases at V and 5 bases at J, with 18 bases in the middle. This CDR3 region has 14 residues. CDR3 bases: TGTGCCAGCGGCCTCTTTTCCCCCGGGGAGACCCAGTACTTC. It yields the protein CASGLFSPGETQYF.

V and J are TRBV9 and TRBJ1-3; the D is unclear. The V end was cut by 2 bases, the J end by 4 bases, with 4 bases between. The CDR3 covers 12 residues. From germline, CDR1 is SGDLS and CDR2 YYNGEE. CDR3 coding DNA: TGTGCCAGCAGCGTTGGCGGAAACACCATATATTTT. Translated: CASSVGGNTIYF.

This chain joins TRBV28 and TRBJ2-7; 11 bases line up with TRBD1. Germline loops: CDR1 MDHEN, CDR2 SYDVKM. CDR3 length: 16 residues. V shed 4 bases, J shed 7 bases, and the junction held 12 bases outside the gene matches. Here the CDR3 reads CASSSLSGTGGREQYF. The CDR3 nucleotides are TGTGCCAGCAGTTCTCTTTCCGGGACAGGGGGTCGGGAGCAGTACTTC. The variable domain in full, completed from reference TRBV28 and TRBJ2-7, reads DVKVTQSSRYLVKRTGEKVFLECVQDMDHENMFWYRQDPGLGLRLIYFSYDVKMKEKGDIPEGYSVSREKKERFSLILESASTNQTSMYLCASSSLSGTGGREQYFGPGTRLTVT.

This clone was found a few times. The rearrangement joins TRBV5-4 to TRBJ2-2; D might be TRBD1 (5 bases). Trimming stripped 4 bases from V and 2 bases from J, with 12 bases between. CDR3 length: 15 amino acids. Germline values: CDR1 SGHNT, CDR2 YYREEE (reference sequence). In nucleotides, the CDR3 is TGTGCCAGCAGCCAATCCTGGGGCAACACCGGGGAGCTGTTTTTT. This translates into CASSQSWGNTGELFF.

V and J are TRBV7-9 and TRBJ1-2; D not resolved. Trimming shortened V by 5 bases and J by 1 base, and 20 bases separated the two germline ends. The CDR3 totals 17 residues. Germline-derived CDR1 and CDR2 are SEHNR and FQNEAQ (reference sequence). CDR3 in DNA: TGTGCCAGCAGCACCATGGACGGAGGAAAAGTTAACTATGGCTACACCTTC. Translation: CASSTMDGGKVNYGYTF.

This chain connects TRBV21-1 to TRBJ1-6; the table's D call, TRBD1, was not checked against the DNA. TRBV21-1 is annotated as a pseudogene. This CDR3 is built from 15 residues. CDR3 nucleotides: TGTGCCAGCAGCATGAGGACAGGGGGAGGTTCACCCCTCCACTTT. It specifies CASSMRTGGGSPLHF.

V is TRBV6-5 and J is TRBJ1-2, with 7 nucleotides matching TRBD1. The germline CDR1 and CDR2 sequences are MNHEY and SVGAGI. This CDR3 is built from 15 residues. J was trimmed by 3 bases and V by 7 bases; bases with no gene match: 11. The CDR3 DNA reads as TGTGCCAGCACCACACAAGGGGGCGCCGACTATGGCTACACCTTC. Residues: CASTTQGGADYGYTF.

The chain is built from TRBV6-6 and TRBJ1-2, with 7 bases matching TRBD1. Germline CDR1 and CDR2: MNHNY and SVGAGI (reference sequence). V gave up 0 bases and J gave up 4 bases; unmatched junction bases: 5. The CDR3 length is 15 residues. CDR3 in DNA: TGTGCCAGCAGTTACTCGGAGGGGGCAGGCTATGGCTACACCTTC. Translated, it gives CASSYSEGAGYGYTF.

V gene TRBV7-2 combines with J gene TRBJ1-5; no clear D. The CDR3 sequence is 17 residues long. V dropped 2 bases and J dropped 0 bases, with 14 bases sitting between them. Germline-derived CDR1 and CDR2 are SGHTA and FQGNSA. As DNA, the CDR3 is TGTGCCAGCAGCTTAACGAGAACGCCTTATAGCAATCAGCCCCAGCATTTT. Translating gives CASSLTRTPYSNQPQHF.

This rearrangement joins TRBV19 to TRBJ2-7, with D perhaps matching TRBD2 (6 bases). The germline CDR1 and CDR2 sequences are LNHDA and SQIVND (reference sequence). The CDR3 consists of 14 residues. V dropped 3 bases and J dropped 6 bases, with 15 bases sitting between them. For the CDR3, the DNA is TGTGCCAGTAGTATTTATACCGGGAGAGGCGAGCAGTACTTC. Translating it yields CASSIYTGRGEQYF.

There are a few counts of this clone. The V and J genes are TRBV5-1 and TRBJ2-2; possibly TRBD2 for D (5 bases). Deletions cut 0 bases from V and 8 bases from J, with 8 bases between. CDR3 size: 13 residues. CDR1 SGHRS and CDR2 YFSETQ come from the germline V gene. Written as DNA, the CDR3 is TGCGCCAGCAGCTTGGGCACTAGTGGGGAGCTGTTTTTT. This codes for CASSLGTSGELFF.

The rearrangement links TRBV11-2 to TRBJ2-1; D perhaps matches TRBD2 (6 bases). The germline CDR1 and CDR2 sequences are SGHAT and FQNNGV. CDR3 size: 17 residues. The ends were cut back, 0 bases at V and 0 bases at J, with 12 bases in the middle. The CDR3 sequence is CASSLDHGGASYNEQFF. In DNA, the CDR3 is TGTGCCAGCAGCTTAGATCATGGCGGGGCCTCCTACAATGAGCAGTTCTTC.

The V gene is TRBV7-2, the J gene TRBJ1-2, with 10 positions matching TRBD1. The CDR3 spans 15 residues. The trim removed 8 bases at V and 0 bases at J, leaving 6 bases unmatched. Per germline, CDR1 SGHTA and CDR2 FQGNSA. CDR3: CASGRQGAANYGYTF. Here the CDR3 DNA reads TGTGCCAGCGGAAGACAGGGGGCTGCTAACTATGGCTACACCTTC.

The genes are TRBV4-2 and TRBJ1-4; maybe TRBD1 (5 bases). V was pared by 4 bases and J by 6 bases, with 15 bases between. Per germline, CDR1 LGHNA and CDR2 YNFKEQ. CDR3 length: 15 amino acids. For the CDR3, the DNA is TGTGCCAGCAGCCGCGAAGGGGCGAGCCATGAAAAACTGTTTTTT. As protein: CASSREGASHEKLFF.